Listed below are T cell receptor beta chains from one sample, sequenced in a study of blood T cell repertoires in COVID-19. Method: immunoSEQ multiplex PCR; TCRdb's copy keeps in-frame clones and lacks some. The table records about 30,000 clones, 89% of them present only once. The sequenced material came from peripheral blood. The receptor set was obtained from an elderly man with acute or convalescent COVID-19. Both conserved end residues are part of each CDR3. A D gene is named only where the DNA matches it firmly. Some rows have no size entry. The others give once, few or many, or a class for an expanded clone.

-	13	TRBV29-1	TRBJ1-5	-	TGCAGCGTTGGGGGGCAATTCAATCAGCCCCAGCATTTT	CSVGGQFNQPQHF
TRBD2	14	TRBV7-9	TRBJ2-7	-	TGTGCCAGCAGCCAGGCTAGCGGACTATACGAGCAGTACTTC	CASSQASGLYEQYF
TRBD2	18	TRBV3-1/TRBV3-2	TRBJ2-1	-	TGTGCCAGCAGCCATCAGATGACCGGGACTAGCGGGAGTTATGAGCAGTTCTTC	CASSHQMTGTSGSYEQFF
TRBD1	15	TRBV6-5	TRBJ2-1	-	TGTGCCAGCAGACCCGACAGGGGGCATAACAATGAGCAGTTCTTC	CASRPDRGHNNEQFF
-	15	TRBV19	TRBJ1-1	few	TGTGCCAGTAGTACGTGGGCTACAGGGTACACTGAAGCTTTCTTT	CASSTWATGYTEAFF
TRBD1	13	TRBV28	TRBJ1-2	-	TGTGCCAGCAAGCTGGGACAGGGTTATGGCTACACCTTC	CASKLGQGYGYTF
TRBD1	15	TRBV6-1	TRBJ2-3	-	TGTGCCAGCAGCGAAGGGGACAGGGTGATGGGTACGCAGTATTTT	CASSEGDRVMGTQYF
TRBD1	13	TRBV14	TRBJ1-1	-	TGTGCCAGCAGCCCGGGGCTCAGGGGGGCGGCTTTCTTT	CASSPGLRGAAFF
TRBD2	19	TRBV18	TRBJ2-1	once	TGTGCCAGCTCACTCGGGACTAGCGGGAGTTACGTCTCCTACAATGAGCAGTTCTTC	CASSLGTSGSYVSYNEQFF
-	14	TRBV6-4	TRBJ1-1	few	TGTGCCAGCAGTGACTTTTCAAGGGGAACTGAAGCTTTCTTT	CASSDFSRGTEAFF
-	15	TRBV14	TRBJ1-2	-	TGTGCCAGCAGCGTTGGGCCAACATCTAACTATGGCTACACCTTC	CASSVGPTSNYGYTF
-	11	TRBV6-5	TRBJ2-1	-	TGTGCCAGCAGGGGAGGCGGGAACAAGTTCTTC	CASRGGGNKFF